A selection of T cell receptor beta chains follows, all from one sample in a study of metastatic and nonmetastatic thyroid tumors. TCRdb reanalyzed the PCR reads with MiXCR. The table includes about 6,600 clones, 35% detected once. Material for sequencing was adjacent normal tissue. The receptors originated from a female donor with papillary thyroid cancer or a benign thyroid nodule (not recorded which). Some clones in this sample may be carry-over from other donors' samples. Each CDR3 is given with its conserved first and last residue. The D gene is left open where the match is weak. Some rows mark clone size as missing; the rest say once, few, many or name a class of expanded clone.

>-|TRBJ1-6|-|TRBV6-2/TRBV6-3
CASSYSTSSPLHF
TGTGCCAGCAGTTACTCGACGAGTTCACCCCTCCACTTT
>TRBD1|TRBJ1-2|-|TRBV11-2
CASSPAPGQGGYTF
TGTGCCAGCAGCCCGGCTCCGGGACAGGGTGGCTACACCTTC
>-|TRBJ1-2|-|TRBV20-1
CSARDSKTTARDYGYTF
TGCAGTGCTAGAGATAGCAAGACGACAGCAAGGGACTATGGCTACACCTTC
>-|TRBJ1-1|-|TRBV6-1
CASSPDRMNTEAFF
TGTGCCAGCAGTCCGGACAGAATGAACACTGAAGCTTTCTTT
>-|TRBJ2-5|-|TRBV7-8
CASSTQTGHTKETQYF
TGTGCCAGCAGCACACAAACGGGACACACAAAAGAGACCCAGTACTTC
>-|TRBJ2-3|-|TRBV7-8
CASNEPRTGGSTDTQYF
TGTGCCAGCAACGAACCCCGGACTGGAGGTAGCACAGATACGCAGTATTTT
>-|TRBJ2-5|-|TRBV7-2
CASSLDGGSETQYF
TGTGCCAGCAGCTTAGATGGGGGCTCAGAGACCCAGTACTTC
>TRBD1|TRBJ2-2|few|TRBV6-2/TRBV6-3
CASSPPRTGDTGELFF
TGTGCCAGCAGTCCGCCCCGGACAGGGGACACCGGGGAGCTGTTTTTT
>-|TRBJ2-6|-|TRBV20-1
CSARGRSGANVLTF
TGCAGTGCTAGGGGAAGGTCTGGGGCCAACGTCCTGACTTTC
>TRBD1|TRBJ1-4|-|TRBV7-2
CASSLASPGQVYDEKLFF
TGTGCCAGCAGCTTAGCGTCCCCGGGACAGGTCTATGATGAAAAACTGTTTTTT
>-|TRBJ1-4|few|TRBV6-1
CASSERRTGTTEKLFF
TGTGCCAGCAGTGAACGACGTACGGGAACTACCGAAAAACTGTTTTTT
>-|TRBJ1-5|-|TRBV28
CASSSGQVNQPQHF
TGTGCCAGCAGTTCGGGCCAGGTCAATCAGCCCCAGCATTTT
>-|TRBJ1-1|-|TRBV30
CARQQGNTEAFF
TGTGCCCGCCAACAGGGTAACACTGAAGCTTTCTTT
>-|TRBJ1-2|-|TRBV19
CASSIAGGGRRANYGYTF
TGTGCCAGTAGTATTGCGGGGGGCGGCAGAAGGGCTAACTATGGCTACACCTTC
>TRBD2|TRBJ2-2|-|TRBV19
CASSIPSGGGVAGELFF
TGTGCCAGTAGTATCCCTAGCGGGGGGGGCGTAGCCGGGGAGCTGTTTTTT
>TRBD1|TRBJ1-1|-|TRBV7-6
CASSQGQGGTEAFF
TGTGCCAGCAGCCAGGGACAGGGGGGCACTGAAGCTTTCTTT
>TRBD1|TRBJ1-2|-|TRBV28
CASSLWGQGENYGYTF
TGTGCCAGCAGTTTATGGGGACAGGGAGAAAACTATGGCTACACCTTC
>TRBD1|TRBJ1-2|few|TRBV28
CASEGGLYGYTF
TGTGCCAGCGAAGGGGGCCTCTATGGCTACACCTTC
>-|TRBJ1-5|-|TRBV15
CATSRSTSNQPQHF
TGTGCCACCAGCAGATCGACCTCCAATCAGCCCCAGCATTTT
>-|TRBJ2-1|few|TRBV2
CASRAGPEQFF
TGTGCCAGCAGGGCAGGACCAGAGCAGTTCTTC
>-|TRBJ2-3|few|TRBV6-4
CASSKTATSTDTQYF
TGTGCCAGCAGCAAGACAGCTACTAGCACAGATACGCAGTATTTT
>TRBD1|TRBJ2-2|few|TRBV6-9
CASKVPGGFTGELFF
TGTGCCAGCAAGGTGCCAGGGGGCTTCACCGGGGAGCTGTTTTTT
>-|TRBJ1-5|-|TRBV6-1
CASSVLGSLGQPQHF
TGTGCCAGCAGTGTACTGGGCAGCCTCGGGCAGCCCCAGCATTTT
>TRBD2|TRBJ2-7|-|TRBV15
CATSRGGLEPYEQYF
TGTGCCACCAGCAGAGGGGGACTAGAACCCTACGAGCAGTACTTC
>TRBD1|TRBJ2-7|large|TRBV2
CASSEGLPGQVGYEQYF
TGTGCCAGCAGTGAGGGCCTACCGGGACAGGTGGGCTACGAGCAGTACTTC
>-|TRBJ1-2|-|TRBV11-2
CASSPHIGPAEGYTF
TGTGCCAGCAGCCCCCACATCGGCCCTGCAGAGGGCTACACCTTC
>TRBD2|TRBJ2-7|-|TRBV28
CASSSGLAGAYEQYF
TGTGCCAGCAGCTCTGGACTAGCGGGAGCCTACGAGCAGTACTTC
>-|TRBJ2-1|once|TRBV5-1
CASRDVVDEQFF
TGCGCCAGCAGGGACGTGGTGGATGAGCAGTTCTTC
>-|TRBJ1-1|large|TRBV11-1
CASSLGDRPNTEAFF
TGTGCCAGCAGCTTGGGTGACAGGCCGAACACTGAAGCTTTCTTT
>-|TRBJ1-1|-|TRBV3-1
CASSQGATNWVAFF
TGTGCCAGCAGCCAAGGCGCGACAAACTGGGTAGCTTTCTTT
>TRBD2|TRBJ2-3|few|TRBV28
CASSPPSGLTDTQYF
TGTGCCAGCAGCCCTCCTAGCGGGTTGACAGATACGCAGTATTTT
>-|TRBJ1-3|-|TRBV7-4
CASSSKTVPGNTIYF
TGTGCCAGCAGCTCCAAGACAGTACCTGGAAACACCATATATTTT
>-|TRBJ1-1|medium-sized|TRBV15
CATSSPPNEAFF
TGTGCCACCAGCAGCCCCCCCAATGAAGCTTTCTTT
>-|TRBJ2-7|-|TRBV7-8
CASSLGVATSYEQYF
TGTGCCAGCAGCCTGGGAGTCGCCACCTCCTACGAGCAGTACTTC
>TRBD1|TRBJ2-2|once|TRBV24-1
CATSDGRDRTFTGELFF
TGTGCCACCAGTGATGGCCGGGACAGAACTTTCACCGGGGAGCTGTTTTTT
>-|TRBJ2-5|large|TRBV28
CASSPQGSALQETQYF
TGTGCCAGCAGCCCACAGGGAAGCGCGCTACAAGAGACCCAGTACTTC